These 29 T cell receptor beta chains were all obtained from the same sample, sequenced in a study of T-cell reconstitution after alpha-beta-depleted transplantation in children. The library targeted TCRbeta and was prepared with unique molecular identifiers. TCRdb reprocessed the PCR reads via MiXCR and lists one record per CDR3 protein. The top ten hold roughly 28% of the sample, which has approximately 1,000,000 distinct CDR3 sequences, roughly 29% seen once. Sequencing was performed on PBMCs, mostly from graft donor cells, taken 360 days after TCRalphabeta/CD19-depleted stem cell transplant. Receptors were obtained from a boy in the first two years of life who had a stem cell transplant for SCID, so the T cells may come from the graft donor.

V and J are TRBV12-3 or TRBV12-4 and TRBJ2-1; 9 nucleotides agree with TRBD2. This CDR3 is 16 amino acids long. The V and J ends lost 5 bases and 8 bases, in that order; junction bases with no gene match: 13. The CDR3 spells CASSRTTSGRYDEQFF. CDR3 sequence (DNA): TGTGCCAGCAGTAGAACGACTAGCGGTCGATACGATGAGCAGTTCTTC.

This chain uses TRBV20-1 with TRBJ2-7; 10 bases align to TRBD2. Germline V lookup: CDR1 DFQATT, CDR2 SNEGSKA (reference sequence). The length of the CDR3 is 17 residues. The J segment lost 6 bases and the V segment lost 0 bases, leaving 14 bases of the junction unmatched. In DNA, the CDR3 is TGCAGTGCTAGAGACTTCGGACTAGCGGACTTACTCGGCGAGCAGTACTTC. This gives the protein CSARDFGLADLLGEQYF.

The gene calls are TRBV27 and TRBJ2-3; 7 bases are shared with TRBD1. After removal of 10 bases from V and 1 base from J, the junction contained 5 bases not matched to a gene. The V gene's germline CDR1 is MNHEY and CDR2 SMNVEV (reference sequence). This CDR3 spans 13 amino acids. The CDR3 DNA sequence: TGTGCCATCCGACAGGGCGGCACAGATACGCAGTATTTT. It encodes CAIRQGGTDTQYF.

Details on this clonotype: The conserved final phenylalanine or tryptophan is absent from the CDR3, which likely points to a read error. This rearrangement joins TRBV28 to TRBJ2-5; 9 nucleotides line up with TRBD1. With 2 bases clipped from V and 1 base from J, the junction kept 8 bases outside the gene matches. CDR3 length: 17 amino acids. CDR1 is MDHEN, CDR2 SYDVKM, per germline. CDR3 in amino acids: CASSLPPGQGFQETQYL. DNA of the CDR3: TGTGCCAGCAGTTTACCTCCGGGACAGGGTTTCCAAGAGACCCAGTACCTC.

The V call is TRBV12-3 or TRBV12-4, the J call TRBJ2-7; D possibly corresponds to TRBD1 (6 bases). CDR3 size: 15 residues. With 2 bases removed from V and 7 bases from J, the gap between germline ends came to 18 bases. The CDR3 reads CASSLRRTEPREQYF. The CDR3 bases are TGTGCCAGCAGTTTAAGGAGGACAGAACCGAGGGAGCAGTACTTC.

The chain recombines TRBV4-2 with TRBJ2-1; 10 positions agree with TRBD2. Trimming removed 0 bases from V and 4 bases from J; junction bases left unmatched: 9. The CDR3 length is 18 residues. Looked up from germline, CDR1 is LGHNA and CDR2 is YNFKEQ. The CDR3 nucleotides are TGTGCCAGCAGCCAAGATCCTCTAGCGGGGGTGAAGTACAATGAGCAGTTCTTC. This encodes CASSQDPLAGVKYNEQFF.

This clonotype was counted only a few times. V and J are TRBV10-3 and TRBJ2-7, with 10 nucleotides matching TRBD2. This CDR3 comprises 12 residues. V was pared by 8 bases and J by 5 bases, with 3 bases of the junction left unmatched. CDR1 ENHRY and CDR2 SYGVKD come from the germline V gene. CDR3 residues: CAIFSGGDEQYF. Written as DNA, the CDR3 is TGTGCCATCTTCAGCGGGGGGGACGAGCAGTACTTC.

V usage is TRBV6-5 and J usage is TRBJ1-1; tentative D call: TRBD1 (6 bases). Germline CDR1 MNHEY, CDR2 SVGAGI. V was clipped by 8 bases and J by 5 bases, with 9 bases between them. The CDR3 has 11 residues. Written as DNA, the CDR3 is TGTGCCAGCGGGGGCGGGACTGAAGCTTTCTTT. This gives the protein CASGGGTEAFF.

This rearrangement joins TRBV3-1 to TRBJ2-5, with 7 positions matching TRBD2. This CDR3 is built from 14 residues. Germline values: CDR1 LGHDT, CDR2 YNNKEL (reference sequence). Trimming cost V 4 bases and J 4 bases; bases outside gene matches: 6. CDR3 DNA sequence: TGTGCCAGCAGCCTTTCGGGACTACCAGAGACCCAGTACTTC. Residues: CASSLSGLPETQYF.

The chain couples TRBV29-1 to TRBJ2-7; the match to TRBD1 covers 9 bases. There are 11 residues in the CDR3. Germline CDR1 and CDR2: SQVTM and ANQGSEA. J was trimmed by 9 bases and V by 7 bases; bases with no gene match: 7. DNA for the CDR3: TGCAGCGCCACGACAGGGGGTGGGCAGTACTTC. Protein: CSATTGGGQYF.

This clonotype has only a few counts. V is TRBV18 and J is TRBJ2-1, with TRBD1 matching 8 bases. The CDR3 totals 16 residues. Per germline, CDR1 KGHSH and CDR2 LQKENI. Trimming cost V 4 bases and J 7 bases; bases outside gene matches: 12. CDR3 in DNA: TGTGCCAGCTCACAGGGGCGAGGACAGGGTAATAATGAGCAGTTCTTC. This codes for CASSQGRGQGNNEQFF.

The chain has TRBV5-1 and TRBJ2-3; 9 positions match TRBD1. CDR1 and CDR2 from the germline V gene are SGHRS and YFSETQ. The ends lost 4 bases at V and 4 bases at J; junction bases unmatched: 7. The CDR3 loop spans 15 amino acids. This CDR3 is CASSGDRGRADTQYF. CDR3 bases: TGCGCCAGCAGCGGTGACAGGGGGAGAGCAGATACGCAGTATTTT.

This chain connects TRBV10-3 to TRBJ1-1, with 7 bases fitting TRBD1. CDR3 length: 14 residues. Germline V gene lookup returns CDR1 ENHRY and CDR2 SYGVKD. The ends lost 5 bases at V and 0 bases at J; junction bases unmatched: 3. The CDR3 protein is CAISRGPLNTEAFF. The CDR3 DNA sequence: TGTGCCATCAGTAGGGGGCCCTTGAACACTGAAGCTTTCTTT.

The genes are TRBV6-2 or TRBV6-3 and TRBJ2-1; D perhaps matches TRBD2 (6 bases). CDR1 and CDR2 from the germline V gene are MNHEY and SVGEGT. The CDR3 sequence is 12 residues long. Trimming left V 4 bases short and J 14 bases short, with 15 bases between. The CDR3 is CASSSPGLPEFF. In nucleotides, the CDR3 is TGTGCCAGCAGTTCCCCGGGACTTCCTGAGTTCTTC.

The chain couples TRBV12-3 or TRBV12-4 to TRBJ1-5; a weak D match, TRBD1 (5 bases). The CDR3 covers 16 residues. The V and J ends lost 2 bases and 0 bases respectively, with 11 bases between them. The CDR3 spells CASSLSRGNSNQPQHF. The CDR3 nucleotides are TGTGCCAGCAGTTTATCACGGGGGAATAGCAATCAGCCCCAGCATTTT.

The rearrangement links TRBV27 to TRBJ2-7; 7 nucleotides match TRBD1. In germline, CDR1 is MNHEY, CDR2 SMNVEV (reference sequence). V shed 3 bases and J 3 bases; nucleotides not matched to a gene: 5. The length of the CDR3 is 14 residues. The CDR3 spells CASSFQGEIYEQYF. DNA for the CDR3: TGTGCCAGCAGTTTCCAGGGGGAGATCTACGAGCAGTACTTC.

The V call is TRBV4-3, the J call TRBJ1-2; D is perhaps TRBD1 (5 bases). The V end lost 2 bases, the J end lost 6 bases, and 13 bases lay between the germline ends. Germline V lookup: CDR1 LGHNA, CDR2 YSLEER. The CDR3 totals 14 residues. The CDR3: CASSQLEGHHGYTF. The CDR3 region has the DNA TGCGCCAGCAGCCAACTTGAAGGACATCATGGCTACACCTTC.

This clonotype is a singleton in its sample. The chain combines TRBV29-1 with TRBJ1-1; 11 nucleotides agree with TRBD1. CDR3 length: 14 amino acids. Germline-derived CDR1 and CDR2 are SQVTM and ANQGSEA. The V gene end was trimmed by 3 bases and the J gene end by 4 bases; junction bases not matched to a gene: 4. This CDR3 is CSVEGGQGGTEAFF. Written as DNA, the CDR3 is TGCAGCGTTGAGGGGGGACAGGGGGGCACTGAAGCTTTCTTT.

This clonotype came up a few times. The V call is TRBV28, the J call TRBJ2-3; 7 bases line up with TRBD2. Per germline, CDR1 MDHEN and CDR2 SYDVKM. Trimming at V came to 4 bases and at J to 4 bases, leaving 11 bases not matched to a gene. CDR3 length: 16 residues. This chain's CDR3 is CASSSPGEGRPDTQYF. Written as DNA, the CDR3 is TGTGCCAGCAGTTCCCCGGGGGAGGGGCGGCCAGATACGCAGTATTTT.

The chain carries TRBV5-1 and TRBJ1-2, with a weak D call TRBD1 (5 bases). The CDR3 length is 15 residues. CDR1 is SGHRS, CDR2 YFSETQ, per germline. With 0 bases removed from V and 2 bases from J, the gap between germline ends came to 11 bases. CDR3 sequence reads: CASSLDPGANYGYTF. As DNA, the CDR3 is TGCGCCAGCAGCTTGGACCCCGGGGCCAACTATGGCTACACCTTC.

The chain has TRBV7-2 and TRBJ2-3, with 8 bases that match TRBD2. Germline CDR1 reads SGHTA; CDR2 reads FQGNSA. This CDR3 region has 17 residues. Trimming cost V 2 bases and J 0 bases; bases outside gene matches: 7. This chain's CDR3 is CASSLPSGLGSTDTQYF. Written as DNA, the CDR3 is TGTGCCAGCAGCTTACCTAGCGGGTTAGGGAGCACAGATACGCAGTATTTT.

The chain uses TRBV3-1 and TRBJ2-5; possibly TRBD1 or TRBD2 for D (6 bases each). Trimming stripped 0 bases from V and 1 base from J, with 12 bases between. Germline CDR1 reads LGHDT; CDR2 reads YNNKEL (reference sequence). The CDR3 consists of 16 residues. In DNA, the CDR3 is TGTGCCAGCAGCCAAGATATCTCGGGGGCCCAAGAGACCCAGTACTTC. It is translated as CASSQDISGAQETQYF.

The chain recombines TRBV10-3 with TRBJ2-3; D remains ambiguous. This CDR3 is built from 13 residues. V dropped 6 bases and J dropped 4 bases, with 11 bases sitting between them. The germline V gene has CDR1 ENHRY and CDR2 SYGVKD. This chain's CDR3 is CAISPLGSDTQYF. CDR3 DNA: TGTGCCATCAGCCCCCTGGGCTCAGATACGCAGTATTTT.

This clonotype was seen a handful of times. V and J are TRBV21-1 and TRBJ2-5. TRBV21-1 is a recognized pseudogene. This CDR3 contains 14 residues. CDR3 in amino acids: CASSKVGIQETQYF. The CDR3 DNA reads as TGTGCCAGCAGCAAAGTTGGCATACAAGAGACCCAGTACTTC.

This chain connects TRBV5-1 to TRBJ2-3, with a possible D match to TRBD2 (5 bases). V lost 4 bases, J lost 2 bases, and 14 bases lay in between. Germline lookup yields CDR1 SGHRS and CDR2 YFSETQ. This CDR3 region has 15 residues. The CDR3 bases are TGCGCCAGCAGCCTGCGGGCAGTCACCACAGATACGCAGTATTTT. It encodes CASSLRAVTTDTQYF. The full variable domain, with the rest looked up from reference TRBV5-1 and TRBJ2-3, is KAGVTQTPRYLIKTRGQQVTLSCSPISGHRSVSWYQQTPGQGLQFLFEYFSETQRNKGNFPGRFSGRQFSNSRSEMNVSTLELGDSALYLCASSLRAVTTDTQYFGPGTRLTVL.

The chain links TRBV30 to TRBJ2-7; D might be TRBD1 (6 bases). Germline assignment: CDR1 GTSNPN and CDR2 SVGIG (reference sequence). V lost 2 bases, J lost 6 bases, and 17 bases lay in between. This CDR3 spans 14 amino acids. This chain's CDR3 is CAWSRIPRQAEQYF. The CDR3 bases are TGTGCCTGGAGTCGGATCCCAAGACAGGCCGAGCAGTACTTC. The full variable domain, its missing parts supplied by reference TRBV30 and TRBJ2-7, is SQTIHQWPATLVQPVGSPLSLECTVEGTSNPNLYWYRQAAGRGLQLLFYSVGIGQISSEVPQNLSASRPQDRQFILSSKKLLLSDSGFYLCAWSRIPRQAEQYFGPGTRLTVT.

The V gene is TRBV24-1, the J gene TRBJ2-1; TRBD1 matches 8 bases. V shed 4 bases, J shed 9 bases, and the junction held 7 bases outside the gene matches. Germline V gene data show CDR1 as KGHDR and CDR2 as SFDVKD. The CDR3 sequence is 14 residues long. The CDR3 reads CATSDLRTGPEQFF. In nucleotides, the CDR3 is TGTGCCACCAGTGACCTACGGACAGGGCCTGAGCAGTTCTTC.

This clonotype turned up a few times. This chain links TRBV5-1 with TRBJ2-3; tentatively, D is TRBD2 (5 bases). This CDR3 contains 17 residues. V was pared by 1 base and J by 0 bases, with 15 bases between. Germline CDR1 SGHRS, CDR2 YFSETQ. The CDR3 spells CASSLFGPGLSTDTQYF. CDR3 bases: TGCGCCAGCAGCTTGTTCGGGCCAGGACTTAGCACAGATACGCAGTATTTT.

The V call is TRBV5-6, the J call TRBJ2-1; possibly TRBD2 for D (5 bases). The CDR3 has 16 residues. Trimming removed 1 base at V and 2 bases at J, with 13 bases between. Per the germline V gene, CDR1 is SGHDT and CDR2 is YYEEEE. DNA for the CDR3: TGTGCCAGCAGCTTGCAATCGGGGAGCCCCTACAATGAGCAGTTCTTC. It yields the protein CASSLQSGSPYNEQFF.